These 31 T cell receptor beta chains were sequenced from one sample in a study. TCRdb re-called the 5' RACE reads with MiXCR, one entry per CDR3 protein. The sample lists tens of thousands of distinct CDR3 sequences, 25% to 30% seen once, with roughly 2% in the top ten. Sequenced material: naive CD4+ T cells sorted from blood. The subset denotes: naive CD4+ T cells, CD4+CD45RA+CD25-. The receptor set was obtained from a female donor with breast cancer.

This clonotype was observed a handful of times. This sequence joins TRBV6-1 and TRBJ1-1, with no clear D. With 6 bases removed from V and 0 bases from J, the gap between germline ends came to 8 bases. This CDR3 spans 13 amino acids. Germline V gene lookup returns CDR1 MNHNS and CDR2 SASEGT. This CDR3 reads CASRVSLNTEAFF. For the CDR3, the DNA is TGTGCCAGCAGGGTAAGCCTGAACACTGAAGCTTTCTTT.

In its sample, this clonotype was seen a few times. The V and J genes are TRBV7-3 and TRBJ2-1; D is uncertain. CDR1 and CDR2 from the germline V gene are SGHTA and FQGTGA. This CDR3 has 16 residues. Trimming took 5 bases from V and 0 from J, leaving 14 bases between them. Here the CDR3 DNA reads TGTGCCAGCAGCCCAAGAGCCGGCAGCTCCTACAATGAGCAGTTCTTC. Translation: CASSPRAGSSYNEQFF.

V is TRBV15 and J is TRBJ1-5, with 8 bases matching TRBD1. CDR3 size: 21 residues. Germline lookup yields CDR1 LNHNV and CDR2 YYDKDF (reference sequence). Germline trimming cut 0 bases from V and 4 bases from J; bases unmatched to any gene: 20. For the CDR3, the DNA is TGTGCCACCAGCAGAGATAAAGGAGTCTGGGACAGGCGATATCAAAATCAGCCCCAGCATTTT. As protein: CATSRDKGVWDRRYQNQPQHF.

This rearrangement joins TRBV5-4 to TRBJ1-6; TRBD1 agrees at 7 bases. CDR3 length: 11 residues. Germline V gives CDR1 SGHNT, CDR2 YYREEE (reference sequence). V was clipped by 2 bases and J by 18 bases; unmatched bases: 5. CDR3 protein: CASSLGTDYHF. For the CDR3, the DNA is TGTGCCAGCAGCTTAGGGACAGATTACCACTTT. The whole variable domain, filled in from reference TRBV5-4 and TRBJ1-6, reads ETGVTQSPTHLIKTRGQQVTLRCSSQSGHNTVSWYQQALGQGPQFIFQYYREEENGRGNFPPRFSGLQFPNYSSELNVNALELDDSALYLCASSLGTDYHFGNGTRLTVT.

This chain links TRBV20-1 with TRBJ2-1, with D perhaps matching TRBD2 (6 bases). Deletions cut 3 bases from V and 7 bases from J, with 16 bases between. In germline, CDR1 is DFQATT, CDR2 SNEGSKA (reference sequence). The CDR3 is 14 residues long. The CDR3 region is CSARRTTPGNEQFF. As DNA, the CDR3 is TGCAGTGCTAGGAGGACTACCCCTGGTAATGAGCAGTTCTTC.

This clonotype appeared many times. The CDR3 DNA is TGTGCCAGCAGCTTATCGCTAGCGGGAGCCGGGGCCGAGCAGTACTTC. Amino acids: CASSLSLAGAGAEQYF. V usage is TRBV7-9 and J usage is TRBJ2-7, with 10 bases matching TRBD2. V trimming: 2 bases; J trimming: 6 bases; junction bases outside the gene matches: 10. Per the germline V gene, CDR1 is SEHNR and CDR2 is FQNEAQ (reference sequence). The CDR3 runs 16 residues.

CDR3 region: CASSYVGTGGNEQFF. In nucleotides, the CDR3 is TGTGCCAGCAGTTACGTTGGGACAGGCGGTAATGAGCAGTTCTTC. The chain carries TRBV6-5 and TRBJ2-1; TRBD1 matches at 8 bases. CDR1 MNHEY and CDR2 SVGAGI come from the germline V gene. The CDR3 runs to 15 residues. Trimming at V came to 2 bases and at J to 7 bases, leaving 7 bases not matched to a gene.

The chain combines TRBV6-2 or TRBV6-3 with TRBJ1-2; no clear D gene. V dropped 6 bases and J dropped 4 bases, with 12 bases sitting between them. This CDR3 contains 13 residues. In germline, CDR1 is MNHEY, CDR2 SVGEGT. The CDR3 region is CASRVTAFYGYTF. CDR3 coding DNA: TGTGCCAGCAGGGTAACAGCTTTCTATGGCTACACCTTC.

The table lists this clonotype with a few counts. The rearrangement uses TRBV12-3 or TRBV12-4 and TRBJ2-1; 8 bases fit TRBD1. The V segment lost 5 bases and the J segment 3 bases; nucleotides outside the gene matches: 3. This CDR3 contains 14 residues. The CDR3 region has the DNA TGTGCCAGCAGTACCGGGACAGGCTACAATGAGCAGTTCTTC. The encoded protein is CASSTGTGYNEQFF.

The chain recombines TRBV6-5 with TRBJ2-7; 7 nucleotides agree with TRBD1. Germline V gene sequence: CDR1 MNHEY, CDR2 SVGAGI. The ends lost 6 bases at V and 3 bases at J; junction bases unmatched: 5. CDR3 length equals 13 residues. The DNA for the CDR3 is TGTGCCAGCAGATACAGACAGGGCTACGAGCAGTACTTC. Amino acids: CASRYRQGYEQYF.

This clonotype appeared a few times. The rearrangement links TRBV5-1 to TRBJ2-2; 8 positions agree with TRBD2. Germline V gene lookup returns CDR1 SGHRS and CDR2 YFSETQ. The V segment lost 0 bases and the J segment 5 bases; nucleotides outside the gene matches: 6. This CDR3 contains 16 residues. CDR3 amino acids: CASSLVAGTWTGELFF. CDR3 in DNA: TGCGCCAGCAGCTTGGTAGCGGGGACCTGGACCGGGGAGCTGTTTTTT.

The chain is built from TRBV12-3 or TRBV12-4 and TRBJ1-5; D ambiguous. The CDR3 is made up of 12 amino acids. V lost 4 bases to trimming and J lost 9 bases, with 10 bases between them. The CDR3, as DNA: TGTGCCAGCAGTTCGAGTACCGGGCCCCAGCATTTT. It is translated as CASSSSTGPQHF.

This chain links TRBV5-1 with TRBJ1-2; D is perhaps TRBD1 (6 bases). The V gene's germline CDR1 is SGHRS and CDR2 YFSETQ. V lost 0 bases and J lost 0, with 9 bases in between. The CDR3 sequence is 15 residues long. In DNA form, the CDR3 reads TGCGCCAGCAGCTTGGCGGGGACATCTAACTATGGCTACACCTTC. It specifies CASSLAGTSNYGYTF.

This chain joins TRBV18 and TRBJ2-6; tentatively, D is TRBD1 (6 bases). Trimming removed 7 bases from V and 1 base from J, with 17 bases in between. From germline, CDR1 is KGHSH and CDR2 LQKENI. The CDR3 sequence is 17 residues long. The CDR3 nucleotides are TGTGCCAGCTTGCCGACAGGCAATCCATCTGGGGCCAACGTCCTGACTTTC. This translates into CASLPTGNPSGANVLTF.

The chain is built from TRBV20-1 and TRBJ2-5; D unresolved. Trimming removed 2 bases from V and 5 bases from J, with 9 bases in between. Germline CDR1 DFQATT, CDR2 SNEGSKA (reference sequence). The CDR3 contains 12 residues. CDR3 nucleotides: TGCAGTGCTAGACCGATTGCGGAGACCCAGTACTTC. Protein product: CSARPIAETQYF.

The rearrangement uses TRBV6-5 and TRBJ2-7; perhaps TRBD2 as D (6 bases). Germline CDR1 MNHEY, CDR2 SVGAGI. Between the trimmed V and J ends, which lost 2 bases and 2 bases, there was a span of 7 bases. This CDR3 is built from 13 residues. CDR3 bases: TGTGCCAGCAGTTACGGGAGGCCCTACGAGCAGTACTTC. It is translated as CASSYGRPYEQYF.

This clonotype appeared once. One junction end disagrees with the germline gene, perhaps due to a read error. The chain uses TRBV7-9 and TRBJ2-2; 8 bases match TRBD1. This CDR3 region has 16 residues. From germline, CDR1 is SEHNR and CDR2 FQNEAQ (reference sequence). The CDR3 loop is CASGFPFPGGIGELFF. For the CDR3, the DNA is TGTGCCAGCGGCTTCCCCTTTCCAGGGGGCATCGGGGAGCTGTTTTTT.

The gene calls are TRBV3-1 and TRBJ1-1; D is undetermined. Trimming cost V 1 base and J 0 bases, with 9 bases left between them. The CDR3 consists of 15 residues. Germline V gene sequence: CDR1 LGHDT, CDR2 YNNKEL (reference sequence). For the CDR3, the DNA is TGTGCCAGCAGCCAAGGTACGACTATGAACACTGAAGCTTTCTTT. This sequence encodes CASSQGTTMNTEAFF.

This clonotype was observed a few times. CDR3 coding DNA: TGTGCCAGCAGTTTCGAGGCTACCACAGATACGCAGTATTTT. Its protein product is CASSFEATTDTQYF. This sequence joins TRBV12-3 or TRBV12-4 and TRBJ2-3; D is uncertain. V shed 3 bases and J shed 2 bases, with 9 bases lying between them. The CDR3 totals 14 residues.

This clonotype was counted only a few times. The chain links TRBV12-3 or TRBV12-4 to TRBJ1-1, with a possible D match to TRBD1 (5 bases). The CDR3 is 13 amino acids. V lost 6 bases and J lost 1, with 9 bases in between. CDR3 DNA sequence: TGTGCCAGCAGATTCAGGGAGAACACTGAAGCTTTCTTT. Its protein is CASRFRENTEAFF.

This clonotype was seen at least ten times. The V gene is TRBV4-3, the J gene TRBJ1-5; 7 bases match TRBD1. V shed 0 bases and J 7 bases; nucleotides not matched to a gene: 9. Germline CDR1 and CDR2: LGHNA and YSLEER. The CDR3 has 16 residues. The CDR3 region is CASSQETGPLGQPQHF. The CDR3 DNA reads TGCGCCAGCAGCCAAGAGACAGGGCCCCTGGGACAGCCCCAGCATTTT.

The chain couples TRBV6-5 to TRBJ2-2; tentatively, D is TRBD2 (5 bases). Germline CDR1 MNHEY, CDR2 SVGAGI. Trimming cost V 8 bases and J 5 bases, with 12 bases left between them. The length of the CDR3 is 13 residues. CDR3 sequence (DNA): TGTGCCAGCCACGGGATAGTTACCGGGGAGCTGTTTTTT. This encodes CASHGIVTGELFF.

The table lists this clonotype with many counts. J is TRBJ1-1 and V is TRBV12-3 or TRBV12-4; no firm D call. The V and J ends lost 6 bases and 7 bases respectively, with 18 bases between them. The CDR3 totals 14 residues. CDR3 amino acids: CASRTPRAGSEAFF. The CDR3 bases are TGTGCCAGCAGAACACCTAGGGCGGGGAGTGAAGCTTTCTTT.

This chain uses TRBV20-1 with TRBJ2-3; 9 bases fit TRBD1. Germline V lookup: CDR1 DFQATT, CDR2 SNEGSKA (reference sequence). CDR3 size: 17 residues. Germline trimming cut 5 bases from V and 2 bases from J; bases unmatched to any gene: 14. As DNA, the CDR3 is TGCAGTGCTCCAACCGGGACAGGGTTTTTGCACACAGATACGCAGTATTTT. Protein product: CSAPTGTGFLHTDTQYF.

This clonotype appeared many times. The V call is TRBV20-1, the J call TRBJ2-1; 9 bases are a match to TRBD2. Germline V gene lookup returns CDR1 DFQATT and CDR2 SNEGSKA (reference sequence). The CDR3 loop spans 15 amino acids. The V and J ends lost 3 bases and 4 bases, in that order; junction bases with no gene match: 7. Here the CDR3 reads CSASPLAGGYNEQFF. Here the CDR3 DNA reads TGCAGTGCTAGTCCCTTGGCGGGAGGGTACAATGAGCAGTTCTTC.

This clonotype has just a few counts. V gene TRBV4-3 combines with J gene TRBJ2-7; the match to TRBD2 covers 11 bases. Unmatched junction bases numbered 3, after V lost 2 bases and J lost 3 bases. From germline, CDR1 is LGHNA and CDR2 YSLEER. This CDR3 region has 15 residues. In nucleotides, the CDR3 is TGCGCCAGCAGCCAAACTAGCGGGAGTTTCTACGAGCAGTACTTC. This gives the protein CASSQTSGSFYEQYF.

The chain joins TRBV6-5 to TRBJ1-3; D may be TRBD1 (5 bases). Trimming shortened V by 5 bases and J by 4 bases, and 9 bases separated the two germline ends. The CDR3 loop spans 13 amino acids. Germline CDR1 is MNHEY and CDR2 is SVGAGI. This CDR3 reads CASSRDLGNTIYF. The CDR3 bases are TGTGCCAGCAGTAGGGACCTCGGAAACACCATATATTTT.

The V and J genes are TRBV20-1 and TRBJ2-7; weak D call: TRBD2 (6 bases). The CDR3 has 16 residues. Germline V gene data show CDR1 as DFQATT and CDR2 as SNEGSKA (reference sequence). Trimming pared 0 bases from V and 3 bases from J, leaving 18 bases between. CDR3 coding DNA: TGCAGTGCTAGAGATCGGGGGTCAGGCAATGACTACGAGCAGTACTTC. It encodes CSARDRGSGNDYEQYF.

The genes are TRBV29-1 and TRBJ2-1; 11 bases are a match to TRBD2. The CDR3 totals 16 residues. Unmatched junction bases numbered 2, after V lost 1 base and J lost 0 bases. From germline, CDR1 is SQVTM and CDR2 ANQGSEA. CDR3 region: CSVEGTSGPSYNEQFF. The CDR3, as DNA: TGCAGCGTTGAAGGGACTAGCGGGCCCTCCTACAATGAGCAGTTCTTC.

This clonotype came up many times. CDR3 amino acids: CSAPKSGGQSDTQYF. Here the CDR3 DNA reads TGCAGTGCCCCGAAGTCGGGAGGGCAGTCAGATACGCAGTATTTT. The chain employs TRBV20-1 and TRBJ2-3; 8 bases are a match to TRBD2. From germline, CDR1 is DFQATT and CDR2 SNEGSKA (reference sequence). Germline trimming cut 6 bases from V and 4 bases from J; bases unmatched to any gene: 12. The CDR3 contains 15 residues.

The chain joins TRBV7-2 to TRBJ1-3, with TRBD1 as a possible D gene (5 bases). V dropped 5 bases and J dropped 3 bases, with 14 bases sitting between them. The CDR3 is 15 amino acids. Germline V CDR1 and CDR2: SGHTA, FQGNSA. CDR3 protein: CASSPWAGFGNTIYF. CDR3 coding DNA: TGTGCCAGCAGCCCCTGGGCAGGGTTTGGAAACACCATATATTTT.